This TCR beta chain was obtained from a study of T cell responses to AZD1222 COVID-19 vaccine. Study-level findings and limits: Most donors were white British, females outnumbered males, and clonal diversity was possibly underestimated.

With respect to this clone: Its antigen remains unknown.

Germline V lookup: CDR1 SGHDN, CDR2 FVKESK. Trimming stripped 4 bases from V and 4 bases from J, with 10 bases between. This CDR3 has 13 amino acids. Generated by immunoSEQ multiplex PCR, the TCRdb table keeps only in-frame clones and is missing some. The top ten clones hold 13% to 15% of a sample with 90,000 to 100,000 clones, around 85% of them seen once. The chain combines TRBV14 with TRBJ1-2, with D tentatively TRBD1 (6 bases). The sequence derives from an adult who received the AZD1222 COVID-19 vaccine. The sample in question was peripheral blood, obtained 28 days after the second AZD1222 dose. The CDR3 is CASSPGHSYGYTF. Written as DNA, the CDR3 is TGTGCCAGCAGCCCGGGACACAGCTATGGCTACACCTTC.